These T cell receptor beta chains were read from a single sample in a study of T cell repertoires in cytomegalovirus infection. From the reads, TCRdb called clonotypes with MiXCR, one entry per CDR3 protein. The sample records 600,000 to 700,000 distinct CDR3 sequences, around a third being singletons. No cognate antigen is known for these TCRs. The sample consisted of cultured PBMCs, taken from culture after CMV antigen stimulation. The receptors derive from a human donor in good health (CMV status not recorded). Some clones in this sample may be carry-over from other donors' samples. CDR3s include the opening cysteine and the closing phenylalanine or tryptophan. Fields, in order: V gene, clone size, J gene, D gene, CDR3 protein, CDR3 DNA. The D gene is left open where the match is weak. The listing skips clone size in some rows; elsewhere it reads once, few, many or a size class.

v_call: TRBV3-1
clone_size: -
j_call: TRBJ1-2
d_call: -
cdr3_aa: CASGGHNYGYTF
cdr3_nt: TGTGCCAGCGGAGGACACAACTATGGCTACACCTTC

v_call: TRBV14
clone_size: once
j_call: TRBJ1-1
d_call: -
cdr3_aa: CASSQARRRANTEAFF
cdr3_nt: TGTGCCAGCAGCCAAGCGAGACGAAGGGCGAACACTGAAGCTTTCTTT

v_call: TRBV20-1
clone_size: once
j_call: TRBJ2-7
d_call: TRBD2
cdr3_aa: CSASRGGPHSPYEQYF
cdr3_nt: TGCAGTGCTAGCCGGGGGGGACCTCATTCCCCCTACGAGCAGTACTTC

v_call: TRBV30
clone_size: -
j_call: TRBJ2-3
d_call: -
cdr3_aa: CAWSVRRTSTDTQYF
cdr3_nt: TGTGCCTGGAGTGTACGGCGAACTAGCACAGATACGCAGTATTTT

v_call: TRBV2
clone_size: few
j_call: TRBJ2-5
d_call: TRBD2
cdr3_aa: CATNLAGGQTQYF
cdr3_nt: TGTGCCACCAACTTAGCGGGGGGACAGACCCAGTACTTC

v_call: TRBV28
clone_size: -
j_call: TRBJ2-2
d_call: -
cdr3_aa: CASSLREQVGELFF
cdr3_nt: TGTGCCAGCAGTTTAAGAGAGCAGGTCGGGGAGCTGTTTTTT

v_call: TRBV29-1
clone_size: -
j_call: TRBJ1-6
d_call: -
cdr3_aa: CSVAQEQGSPLHF
cdr3_nt: TGCAGCGTTGCCCAGGAACAGGGTTCACCCCTCCACTTT

v_call: TRBV7-2
clone_size: few
j_call: TRBJ2-7
d_call: TRBD1
cdr3_aa: CASSEGAEAFYEQYF
cdr3_nt: TGTGCCAGCAGCGAGGGGGCGGAAGCTTTCTACGAGCAGTACTTC

v_call: TRBV6-5
clone_size: -
j_call: TRBJ2-7
d_call: -
cdr3_aa: CASSFGTLVGSYEQYF
cdr3_nt: TGTGCCAGCAGCTTTGGGACCCTCGTAGGTAGTTACGAGCAGTACTTC

v_call: TRBV7-6
clone_size: many
j_call: TRBJ2-2
d_call: -
cdr3_aa: CASSLGQTGTGELFF
cdr3_nt: TGTGCCAGCAGCTTAGGACAGACAGGCACCGGGGAGCTGTTTTTT

v_call: TRBV7-8
clone_size: many
j_call: TRBJ2-1
d_call: TRBD2
cdr3_aa: CASSLGTTHYNEQFF
cdr3_nt: TGTGCCAGCAGCCTCGGGACTACCCATTACAATGAGCAGTTCTTC

v_call: TRBV7-8
clone_size: few
j_call: TRBJ2-7
d_call: TRBD2
cdr3_aa: CASRGTSGAYEQYF
cdr3_nt: TGTGCCAGCAGAGGGACTAGCGGTGCCTACGAGCAGTACTTC

v_call: TRBV19
clone_size: -
j_call: TRBJ2-3
d_call: -
cdr3_aa: CASSIGGRFTDTQYF
cdr3_nt: TGTGCCAGTAGTATCGGCGGACGATTCACAGATACGCAGTATTTT

v_call: TRBV7-2
clone_size: -
j_call: TRBJ2-1
d_call: TRBD2
cdr3_aa: CASSAQIAGEYNEQFF
cdr3_nt: TGTGCCAGCAGCGCCCAAATAGCGGGGGAGTACAATGAGCAGTTCTTC

v_call: TRBV14
clone_size: -
j_call: TRBJ1-2
d_call: -
cdr3_aa: CASSQVAQGHKDGYTF
cdr3_nt: TGTGCCAGCAGCCAAGTTGCCCAGGGCCATAAAGATGGCTACACCTTC

v_call: TRBV15
clone_size: -
j_call: TRBJ2-3
d_call: TRBD1
cdr3_aa: CATSRTGGEDTQYF
cdr3_nt: TGTGCCACCAGCAGGACAGGGGGCGAAGATACGCAGTATTTT

v_call: TRBV7-2
clone_size: -
j_call: TRBJ2-3
d_call: TRBD2
cdr3_aa: CASSDGLAGVDTQYF
cdr3_nt: TGTGCCAGCAGCGACGGACTAGCGGGGGTTGATACGCAGTATTTT

v_call: TRBV6-2/TRBV6-3
clone_size: -
j_call: TRBJ1-5
d_call: -
cdr3_aa: CASRITGTIDQPQHF
cdr3_nt: TGTGCCAGCAGAATAACCGGGACAATCGATCAGCCCCAGCATTTT

v_call: TRBV10-3
clone_size: -
j_call: TRBJ2-7
d_call: TRBD2
cdr3_aa: CAISEEVMREQQYF
cdr3_nt: TGTGCCATCAGTGAGGAGGTCATGCGGGAGCAGCAGTACTTC

v_call: TRBV7-2
clone_size: -
j_call: TRBJ2-7
d_call: TRBD2
cdr3_aa: CASSWGGLAGGGSYEQYF
cdr3_nt: TGTGCCAGCAGCTGGGGGGGACTAGCGGGAGGAGGGTCCTACGAGCAGTACTTC

v_call: TRBV4-3
clone_size: -
j_call: TRBJ2-7
d_call: TRBD1
cdr3_aa: CASSQSQGAGQYF
cdr3_nt: TGCGCCAGCAGCCAATCCCAGGGGGCGGGGCAGTACTTC

v_call: TRBV12-3/TRBV12-4
clone_size: -
j_call: TRBJ2-3
d_call: TRBD2
cdr3_aa: CASSFVVGGGMDTQYF
cdr3_nt: TGTGCCAGCAGTTTTGTTGTGGGGGGGGGAATGGATACGCAGTATTTT

v_call: TRBV7-2
clone_size: -
j_call: TRBJ2-2
d_call: -
cdr3_aa: CASSLGIHTGELFF
cdr3_nt: TGTGCCAGCAGCTTGGGAATCCACACCGGGGAGCTGTTTTTT

v_call: TRBV18
clone_size: -
j_call: TRBJ2-5
d_call: -
cdr3_aa: CASSPSPNTQETQYF
cdr3_nt: TGTGCCAGCTCACCTTCCCCGAACACCCAAGAGACCCAGTACTTC

v_call: TRBV6-1
clone_size: -
j_call: TRBJ2-5
d_call: -
cdr3_aa: CASSEVQGDWTQYF
cdr3_nt: TGTGCCAGCAGTGAAGTACAAGGGGATTGGACCCAGTACTTC

v_call: TRBV15
clone_size: few
j_call: TRBJ1-1
d_call: -
cdr3_aa: CATRGGGQTEAFF
cdr3_nt: TGTGCCACCAGAGGTGGGGGGCAGACTGAAGCTTTCTTT

v_call: TRBV11-2
clone_size: few
j_call: TRBJ2-3
d_call: TRBD1
cdr3_aa: CASSTRGQADTQYF
cdr3_nt: TGTGCCAGCAGCACTCGAGGACAGGCAGATACGCAGTATTTT

v_call: TRBV5-1
clone_size: -
j_call: TRBJ2-5
d_call: -
cdr3_aa: CASSFAGDQETQYF
cdr3_nt: TGCGCCAGCAGCTTCGCAGGGGACCAAGAGACCCAGTACTTC

v_call: TRBV19
clone_size: -
j_call: TRBJ2-1
d_call: TRBD2
cdr3_aa: CASSIASGAYNEQFF
cdr3_nt: TGTGCCAGTAGTATAGCTAGCGGGGCTTACAATGAGCAGTTCTTC

v_call: TRBV7-2
clone_size: many
j_call: TRBJ1-6
d_call: -
cdr3_aa: CASSLGVADSPLHF
cdr3_nt: TGTGCCAGCAGCTTAGGGGTTGCCGATTCACCCCTCCACTTT

v_call: TRBV9
clone_size: few
j_call: TRBJ2-6
d_call: TRBD1
cdr3_aa: CASSPIQGERSGANVLTF
cdr3_nt: TGTGCCAGCAGCCCCATACAGGGGGAGCGCTCTGGGGCCAACGTCCTGACTTTC